This T cell receptor beta chain was obtained from a study of beta chain features in type 1 diabetes. On the study more broadly: When patients were set against healthy donors, age, gender and cell yields were similar. Study observations and caveats: A greater similarity of naive, central memory and Treg TCRB repertoires was seen among patients than among healthy donors. Lower insertion and higher deletion counts appeared at VDJ junctions in type 1 diabetes patients.

Reverse transcription of all isolated RNA meant that expressed TCRB transcripts were sequenced. TCRdb's table, derived via immunoSEQ multiplex PCR, lists solely in-frame clones and lacks some. Of about 900,000 clones in the sample, under 20% were seen once. CDR1 and CDR2 (germline): SGHVS, FQNEAQ. The junction had 6 bases not matched to a gene; V was cut back by 5 bases and J by 6 bases. The CDR3 has 15 residues. For this clone: Antigen specificity is unknown.

Sorted CD4+ subsets: naive, central memory, regulatory, stem cell-like memory (CD45RO/CCR7/CD25/CD127/CD95/CD27 panel). Sequencing was carried out using naive CD4+ T cells from blood. This chain connects TRBV7-8 to TRBJ2-3, with 12 bases identical to TRBD2. The clonotype comes from a woman between 18 and 29 years old in good health. The CDR3 region is CASSRLAGEWDTQYF. DNA for the CDR3: TGTGCCAGCAGCCGACTAGCGGGAGAGTGGGATACGCAGTATTTT.